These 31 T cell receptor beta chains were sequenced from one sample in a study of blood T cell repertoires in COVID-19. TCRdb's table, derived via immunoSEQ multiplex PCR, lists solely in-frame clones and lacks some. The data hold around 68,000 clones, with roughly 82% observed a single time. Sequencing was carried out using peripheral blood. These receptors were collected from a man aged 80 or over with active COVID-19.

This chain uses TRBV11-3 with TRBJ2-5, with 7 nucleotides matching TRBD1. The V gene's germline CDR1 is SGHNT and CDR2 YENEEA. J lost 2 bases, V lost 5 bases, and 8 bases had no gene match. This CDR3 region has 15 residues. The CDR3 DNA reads TGTGCCAGCAGCACTAACAGGGACAGACAAGAGACCCAGTACTTC. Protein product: CASSTNRDRQETQYF.

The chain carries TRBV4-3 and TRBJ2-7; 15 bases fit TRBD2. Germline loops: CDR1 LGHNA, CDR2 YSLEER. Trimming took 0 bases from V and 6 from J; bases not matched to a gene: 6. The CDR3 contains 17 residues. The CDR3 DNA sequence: TGCGCCAGCAGCCAAGACCTCCGGGGACTAGCGGGAGGCGAGCAGTACTTC. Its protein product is CASSQDLRGLAGGEQYF.

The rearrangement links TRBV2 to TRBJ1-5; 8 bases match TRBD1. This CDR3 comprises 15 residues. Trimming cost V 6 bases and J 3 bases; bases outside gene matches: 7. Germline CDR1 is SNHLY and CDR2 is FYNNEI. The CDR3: CASSPQGALNQPQHF. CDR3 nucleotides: TGTGCCAGCAGCCCCCAGGGGGCGCTCAATCAGCCCCAGCATTTT.

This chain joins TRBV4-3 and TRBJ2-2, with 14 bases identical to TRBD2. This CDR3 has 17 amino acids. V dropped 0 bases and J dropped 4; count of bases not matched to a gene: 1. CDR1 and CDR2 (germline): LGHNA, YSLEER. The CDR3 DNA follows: TGCGCCAGCAGCCAAGAGGGACTAGCGGGAGCCACCGGGGAGCTGTTTTTT. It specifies CASSQEGLAGATGELFF.

In DNA, the CDR3 is TGTGCCAGCAGCCAAGGACGGAGGGTCTCTTACGAGCAGTACTTC. It codes for CASSQGRRVSYEQYF. The chain has TRBV3-1 (or the pseudogene TRBV3-2) and TRBJ2-7; a possible D gene is TRBD2 (6 bases). The CDR3 has 15 amino acids. V lost 1 base and J 4 bases, leaving 14 bases between the germline ends. Germline CDR1 reads LGHDT; CDR2 reads YNNKEL (reference sequence).

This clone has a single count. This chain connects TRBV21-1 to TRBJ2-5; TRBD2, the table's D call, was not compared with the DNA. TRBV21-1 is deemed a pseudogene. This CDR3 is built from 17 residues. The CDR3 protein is CASSKVFRGGAEETQYF. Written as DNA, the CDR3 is TGTGCCAGCAGCAAAGTTTTTCGAGGGGGGGCTGAGGAGACCCAGTACTTC.

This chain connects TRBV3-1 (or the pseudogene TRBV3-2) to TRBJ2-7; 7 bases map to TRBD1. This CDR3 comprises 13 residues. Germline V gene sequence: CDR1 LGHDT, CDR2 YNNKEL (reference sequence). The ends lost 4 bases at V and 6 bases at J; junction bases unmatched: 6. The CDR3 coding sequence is TGTGCCAGCAGCCCTGACAGGGTCGGCGAGCAGTACTTC. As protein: CASSPDRVGEQYF.

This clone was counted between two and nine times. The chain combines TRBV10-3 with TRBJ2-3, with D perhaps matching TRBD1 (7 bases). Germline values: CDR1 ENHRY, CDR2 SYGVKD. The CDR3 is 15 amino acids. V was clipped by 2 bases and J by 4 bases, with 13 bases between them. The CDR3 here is CAISEGTQGADTQYF. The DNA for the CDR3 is TGTGCCATCAGTGAGGGGACTCAGGGGGCAGATACGCAGTATTTT.

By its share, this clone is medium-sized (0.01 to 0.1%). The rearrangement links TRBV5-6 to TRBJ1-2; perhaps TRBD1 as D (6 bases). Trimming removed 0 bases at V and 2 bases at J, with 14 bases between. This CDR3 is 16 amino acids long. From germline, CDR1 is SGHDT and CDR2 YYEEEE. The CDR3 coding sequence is TGTGCCAGCAGCTTGGCGGATCACAGGGCAAACTATGGCTACACCTTC. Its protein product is CASSLADHRANYGYTF.

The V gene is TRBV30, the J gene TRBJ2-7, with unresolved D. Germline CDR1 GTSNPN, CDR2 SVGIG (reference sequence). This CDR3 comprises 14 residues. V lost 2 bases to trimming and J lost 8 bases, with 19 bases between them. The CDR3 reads CAWSYSATSTQQYF. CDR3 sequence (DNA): TGTGCCTGGAGTTATTCAGCGACCTCTACGCAGCAGTACTTC.

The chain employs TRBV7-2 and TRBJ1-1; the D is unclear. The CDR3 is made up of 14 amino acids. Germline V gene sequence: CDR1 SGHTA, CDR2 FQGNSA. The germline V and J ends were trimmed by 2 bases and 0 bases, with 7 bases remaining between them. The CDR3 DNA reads TGTGCCAGCAGCTTACAACATGTGAACACTGAAGCTTTCTTT. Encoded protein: CASSLQHVNTEAFF.

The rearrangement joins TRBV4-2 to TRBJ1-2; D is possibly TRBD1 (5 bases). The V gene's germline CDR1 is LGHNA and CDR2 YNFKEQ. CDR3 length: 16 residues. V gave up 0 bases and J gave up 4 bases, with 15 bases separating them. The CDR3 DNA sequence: TGTGCCAGCAGCCAAGACCAGGACATTAATAGCTATGGCTACACCTTC. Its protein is CASSQDQDINSYGYTF.

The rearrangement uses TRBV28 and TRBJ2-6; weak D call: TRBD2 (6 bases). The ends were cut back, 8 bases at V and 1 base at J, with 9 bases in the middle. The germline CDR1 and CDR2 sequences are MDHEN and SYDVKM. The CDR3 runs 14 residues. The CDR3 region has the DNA TGTGCCAGCGGGAGGATATCTGGGGCCAACGTCCTGACTTTC. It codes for CASGRISGANVLTF.

The CDR3 region is CASSPPDTYQETQYF. DNA for the CDR3: TGTGCCAGCAGCCCGCCCGACACCTACCAAGAGACCCAGTACTTC. The chain couples TRBV6-4 to TRBJ2-5; the D is unclear. Germline V gene sequence: CDR1 MRHNA, CDR2 SNTAGT. This CDR3 is built from 15 residues. V lost 6 bases, J lost 0 bases, and 14 bases lay in between.

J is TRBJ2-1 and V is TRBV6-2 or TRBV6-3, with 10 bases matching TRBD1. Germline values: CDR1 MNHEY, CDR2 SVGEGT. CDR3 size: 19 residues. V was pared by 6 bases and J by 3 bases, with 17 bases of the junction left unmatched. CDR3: CASSSTGQGYTSFYNEQFF. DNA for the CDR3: TGTGCCAGCAGCTCTACGGGACAGGGGTATACTTCCTTCTACAATGAGCAGTTCTTC.

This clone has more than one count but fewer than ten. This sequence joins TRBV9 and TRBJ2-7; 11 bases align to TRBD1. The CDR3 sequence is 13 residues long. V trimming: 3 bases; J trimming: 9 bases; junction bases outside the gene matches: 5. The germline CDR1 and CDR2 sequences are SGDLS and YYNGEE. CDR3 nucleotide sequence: TGTGCCAGCAGCGCCGGGACAGGGGGTTCGCAGTACTTC. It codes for CASSAGTGGSQYF. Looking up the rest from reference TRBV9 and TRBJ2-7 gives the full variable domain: DSGVTQTPKHLITATGQRVTLRCSPRSGDLSVYWYQQSLDQGLQFLIQYYNGEERAKGNILERFSAQQFPDLHSELNLSSLELGDSALYFCASSAGTGGSQYFGPGTRLTVT.

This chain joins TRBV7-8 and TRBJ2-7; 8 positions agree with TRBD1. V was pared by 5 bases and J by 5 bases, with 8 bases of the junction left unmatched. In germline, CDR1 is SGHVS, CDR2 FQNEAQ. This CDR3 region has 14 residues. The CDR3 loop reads CASSVTGQDHEQYF. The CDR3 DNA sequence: TGTGCCAGCAGCGTGACGGGACAGGACCACGAGCAGTACTTC.

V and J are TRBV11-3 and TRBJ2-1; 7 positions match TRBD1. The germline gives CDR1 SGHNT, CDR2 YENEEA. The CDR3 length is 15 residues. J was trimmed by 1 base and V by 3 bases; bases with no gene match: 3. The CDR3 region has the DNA TGTGCCAGCAGCTTCAAGGGACAGTCCTACAATGAGCAGTTCTTC. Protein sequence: CASSFKGQSYNEQFF.

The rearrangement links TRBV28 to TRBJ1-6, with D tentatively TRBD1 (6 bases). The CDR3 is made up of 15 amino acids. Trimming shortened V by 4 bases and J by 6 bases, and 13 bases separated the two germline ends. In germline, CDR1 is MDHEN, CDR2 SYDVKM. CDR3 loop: CASSSGDGFNSPLHF. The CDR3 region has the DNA TGTGCCAGCAGTTCAGGGGACGGGTTTAATTCACCCCTCCACTTT.

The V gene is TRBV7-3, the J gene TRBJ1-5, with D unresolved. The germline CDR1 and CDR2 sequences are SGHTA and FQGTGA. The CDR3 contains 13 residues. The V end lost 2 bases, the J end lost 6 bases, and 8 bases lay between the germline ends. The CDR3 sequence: CASSLQAGQPQHF. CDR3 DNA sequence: TGTGCCAGCAGCTTACAGGCGGGTCAGCCCCAGCATTTT.

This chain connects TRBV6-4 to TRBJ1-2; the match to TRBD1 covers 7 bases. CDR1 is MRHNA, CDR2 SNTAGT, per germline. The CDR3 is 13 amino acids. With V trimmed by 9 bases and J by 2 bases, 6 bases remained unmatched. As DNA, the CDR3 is TGTGCCAGTCGACAGGGCCCCAACTATGGCTACACCTTC. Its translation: CASRQGPNYGYTF.

The CDR3 spells CASSPPWEGQNTEAFF. The CDR3 region has the DNA TGTGCCAGCTCACCACCGTGGGAGGGGCAGAACACTGAAGCTTTCTTT. The rearrangement uses TRBV18 and TRBJ1-1; tentatively, D is TRBD1 (5 bases). Trimming shortened V by 0 bases and J by 1 base, and 12 bases separated the two germline ends. Germline lookup yields CDR1 KGHSH and CDR2 LQKENI. The CDR3 totals 16 residues. The variable domain in full, completed from reference TRBV18 and TRBJ1-1, reads NAGVMQNPRHLVRRRGQEARLRCSPMKGHSHVYWYRQLPEEGLKFMVYLQKENIIDESGMPKERFSAEFPKEGPSILRIQQVVRGDSAAYFCASSPPWEGQNTEAFFGQGTRLTVV.

In nucleotides, the CDR3 is TGTGCCAGCAGCTTAGCGAGCAGGGGGCTCGACGAGCAGTACTTC. Translation gives CASSLASRGLDEQYF. The V gene is TRBV7-2, the J gene TRBJ2-7; TRBD1 matches at 8 bases. V shed 0 bases, J shed 5 bases, and the junction held 6 bases outside the gene matches. This CDR3 spans 15 amino acids. Germline V gives CDR1 SGHTA, CDR2 FQGNSA.

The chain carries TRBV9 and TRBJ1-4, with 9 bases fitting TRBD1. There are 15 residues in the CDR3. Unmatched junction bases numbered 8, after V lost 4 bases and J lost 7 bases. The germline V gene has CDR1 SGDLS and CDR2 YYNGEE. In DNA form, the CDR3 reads TGTGCCAGCAGCCCAGGGGACAGGGACAGTGAAAAACTGTTTTTT. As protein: CASSPGDRDSEKLFF. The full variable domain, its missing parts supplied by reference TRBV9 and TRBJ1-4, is DSGVTQTPKHLITATGQRVTLRCSPRSGDLSVYWYQQSLDQGLQFLIQYYNGEERAKGNILERFSAQQFPDLHSELNLSSLELGDSALYFCASSPGDRDSEKLFFGSGTQLSVL.

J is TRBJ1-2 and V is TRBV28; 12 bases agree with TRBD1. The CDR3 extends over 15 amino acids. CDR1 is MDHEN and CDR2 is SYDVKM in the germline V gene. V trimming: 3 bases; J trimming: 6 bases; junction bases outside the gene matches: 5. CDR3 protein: CASSLSGQGANGYTF. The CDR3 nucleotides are TGTGCCAGCAGTTTGTCGGGACAGGGGGCGAATGGCTACACCTTC.

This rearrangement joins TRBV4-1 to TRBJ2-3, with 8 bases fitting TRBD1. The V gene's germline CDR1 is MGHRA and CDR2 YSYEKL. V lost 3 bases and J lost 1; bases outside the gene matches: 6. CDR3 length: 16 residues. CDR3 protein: CASSHTRTGRTDTQYF. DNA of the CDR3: TGCGCCAGCAGCCATACCAGGACAGGGCGCACAGATACGCAGTATTTT.

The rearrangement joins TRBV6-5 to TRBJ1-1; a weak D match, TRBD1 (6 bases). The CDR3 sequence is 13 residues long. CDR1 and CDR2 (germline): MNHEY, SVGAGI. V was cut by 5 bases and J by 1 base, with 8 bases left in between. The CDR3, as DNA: TGTGCCAGCAGTCGGGGGGCGAACACTGAAGCTTTCTTT. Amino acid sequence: CASSRGANTEAFF.

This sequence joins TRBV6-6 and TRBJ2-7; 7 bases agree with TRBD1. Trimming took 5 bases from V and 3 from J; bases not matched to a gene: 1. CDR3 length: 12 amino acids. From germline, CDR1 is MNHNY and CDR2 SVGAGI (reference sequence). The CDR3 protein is CASSPGGYEQYF. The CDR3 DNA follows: TGTGCCAGCAGTCCAGGGGGCTACGAGCAGTACTTC.

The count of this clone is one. The chain's CDR3 is CASSQDRGDTQYF. As DNA, the CDR3 is TGTGCCAGCTCACAGGACAGGGGTGATACGCAGTATTTT. The V and J genes are TRBV18 and TRBJ2-3; 9 positions match TRBD1. The CDR3 has 13 amino acids. Germline V gene sequence: CDR1 KGHSH, CDR2 LQKENI. The J segment lost 6 bases and the V segment lost 4 bases, leaving 2 bases of the junction unmatched.

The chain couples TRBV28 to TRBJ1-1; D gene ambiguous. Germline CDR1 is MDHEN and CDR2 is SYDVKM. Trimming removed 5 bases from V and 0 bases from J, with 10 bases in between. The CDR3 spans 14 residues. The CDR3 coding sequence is TGTGCCAGCAGTCGGGATTCCATGAACACTGAAGCTTTCTTT. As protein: CASSRDSMNTEAFF.

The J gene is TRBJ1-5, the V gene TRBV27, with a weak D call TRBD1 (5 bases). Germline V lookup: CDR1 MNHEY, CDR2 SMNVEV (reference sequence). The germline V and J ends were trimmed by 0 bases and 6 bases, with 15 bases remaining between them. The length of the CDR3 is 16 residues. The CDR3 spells CASSLSGGMGGQPQHF. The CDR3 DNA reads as TGTGCCAGCAGTTTATCTGGGGGGATGGGCGGTCAGCCCCAGCATTTT.